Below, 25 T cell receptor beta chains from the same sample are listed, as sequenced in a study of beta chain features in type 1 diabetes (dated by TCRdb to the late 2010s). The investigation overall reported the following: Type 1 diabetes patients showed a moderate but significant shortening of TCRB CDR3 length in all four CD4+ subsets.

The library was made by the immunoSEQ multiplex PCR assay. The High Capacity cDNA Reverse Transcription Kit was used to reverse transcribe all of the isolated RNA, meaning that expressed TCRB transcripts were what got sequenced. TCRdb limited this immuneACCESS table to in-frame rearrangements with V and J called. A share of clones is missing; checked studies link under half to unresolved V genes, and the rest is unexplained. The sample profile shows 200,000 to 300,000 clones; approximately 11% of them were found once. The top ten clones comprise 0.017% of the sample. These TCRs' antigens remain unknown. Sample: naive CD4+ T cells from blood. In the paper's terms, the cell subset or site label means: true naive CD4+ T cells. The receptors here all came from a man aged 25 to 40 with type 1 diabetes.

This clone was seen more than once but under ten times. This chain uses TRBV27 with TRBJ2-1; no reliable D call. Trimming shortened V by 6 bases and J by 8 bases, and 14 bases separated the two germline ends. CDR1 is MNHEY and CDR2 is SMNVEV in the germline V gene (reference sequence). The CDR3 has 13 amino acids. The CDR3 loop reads CASSRLPFDEQFF. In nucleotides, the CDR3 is TGTGCCAGCAGCCGACTCCCCTTCGATGAGCAGTTCTTC.

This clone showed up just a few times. The CDR3 protein is CASSLQERVQETQYF. In DNA form, the CDR3 reads TGTGCCAGCAGCCTACAGGAGCGGGTCCAAGAGACCCAGTACTTC. The J gene is TRBJ2-5, the V gene TRBV9, with a tentative D call TRBD2 (6 bases). The CDR3 extends over 15 amino acids. The germline V gene has CDR1 SGDLS and CDR2 YYNGEE. V was cut by 4 bases and J by 1 base, with 14 bases left in between.

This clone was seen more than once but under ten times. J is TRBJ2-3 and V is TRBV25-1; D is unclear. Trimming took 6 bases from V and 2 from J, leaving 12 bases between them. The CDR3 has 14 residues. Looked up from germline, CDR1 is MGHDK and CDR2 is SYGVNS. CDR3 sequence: CASRMLTNTDTQYF. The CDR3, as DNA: TGTGCCAGCAGGATGCTCACTAACACAGATACGCAGTATTTT.

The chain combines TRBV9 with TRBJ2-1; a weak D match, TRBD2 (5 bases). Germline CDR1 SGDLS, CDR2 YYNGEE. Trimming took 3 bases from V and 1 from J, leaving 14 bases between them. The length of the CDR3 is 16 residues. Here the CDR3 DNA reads TGTGCCAGCAGCGCTTCACTAGTTCGGTCCTACAATGAGCAGTTCTTC. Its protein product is CASSASLVRSYNEQFF.

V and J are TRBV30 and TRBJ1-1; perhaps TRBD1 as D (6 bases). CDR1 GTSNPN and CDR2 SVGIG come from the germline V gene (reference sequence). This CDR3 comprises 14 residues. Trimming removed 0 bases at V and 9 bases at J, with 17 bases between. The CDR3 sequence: CAWSVGGGATKAFF. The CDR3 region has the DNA TGTGCCTGGAGTGTAGGTGGGGGCGCCACAAAAGCTTTCTTT.

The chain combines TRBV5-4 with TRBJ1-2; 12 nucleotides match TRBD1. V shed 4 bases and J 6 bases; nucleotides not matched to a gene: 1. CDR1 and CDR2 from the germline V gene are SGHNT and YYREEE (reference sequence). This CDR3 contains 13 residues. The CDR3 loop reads CASSGTGGDGYTF. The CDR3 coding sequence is TGTGCCAGCAGCGGGACAGGGGGCGATGGCTACACCTTC. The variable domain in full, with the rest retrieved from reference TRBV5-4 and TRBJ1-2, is ETGVTQSPTHLIKTRGQQVTLRCSSQSGHNTVSWYQQALGQGPQFIFQYYREEENGRGNFPPRFSGLQFPNYSSELNVNALELDDSALYLCASSGTGGDGYTFGSGTRLTVV.

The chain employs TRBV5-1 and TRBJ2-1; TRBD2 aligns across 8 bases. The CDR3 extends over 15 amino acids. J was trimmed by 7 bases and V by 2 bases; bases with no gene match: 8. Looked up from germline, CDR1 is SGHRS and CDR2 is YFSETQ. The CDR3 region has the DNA TGCGCCAGCAGCTTCCCCGGGGGGGGTGGAAATGAGCAGTTCTTC. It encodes CASSFPGGGGNEQFF.

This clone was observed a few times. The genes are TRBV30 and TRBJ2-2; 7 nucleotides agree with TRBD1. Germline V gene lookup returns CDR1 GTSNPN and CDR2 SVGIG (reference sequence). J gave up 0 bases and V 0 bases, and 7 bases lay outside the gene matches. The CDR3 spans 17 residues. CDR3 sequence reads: CAWSVPGRGSNTGELFF. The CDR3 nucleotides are TGTGCCTGGAGTGTACCCGGCAGGGGGTCGAACACCGGGGAGCTGTTTTTT.

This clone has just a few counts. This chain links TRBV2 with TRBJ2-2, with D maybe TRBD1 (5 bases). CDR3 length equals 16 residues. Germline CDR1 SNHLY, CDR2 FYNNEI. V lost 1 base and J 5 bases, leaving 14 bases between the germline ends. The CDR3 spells CASSEGGRVGTGELFF. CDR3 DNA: TGTGCCAGCAGTGAAGGAGGCAGGGTCGGTACCGGGGAGCTGTTTTTT.

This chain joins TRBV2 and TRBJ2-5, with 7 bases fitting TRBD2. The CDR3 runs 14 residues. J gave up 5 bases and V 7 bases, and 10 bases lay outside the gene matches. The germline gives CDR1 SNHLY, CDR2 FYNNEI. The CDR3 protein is CASTGTSERETQYF. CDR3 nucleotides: TGTGCCAGCACAGGAACTAGCGAGCGGGAGACCCAGTACTTC.

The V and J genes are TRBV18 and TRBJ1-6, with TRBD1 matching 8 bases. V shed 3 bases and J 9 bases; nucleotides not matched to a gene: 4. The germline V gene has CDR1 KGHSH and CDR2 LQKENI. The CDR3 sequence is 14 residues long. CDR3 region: CASSPTGERSPLHF. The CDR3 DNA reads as TGTGCCAGCTCACCGACAGGGGAGCGTTCACCCCTCCACTTT.

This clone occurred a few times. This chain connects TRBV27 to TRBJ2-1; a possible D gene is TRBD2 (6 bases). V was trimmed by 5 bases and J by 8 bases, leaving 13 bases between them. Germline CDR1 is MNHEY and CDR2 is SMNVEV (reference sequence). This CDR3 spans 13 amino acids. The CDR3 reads CASSLTRTDEQFF. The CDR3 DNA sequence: TGTGCCAGCAGTCTGACTAGGACCGATGAGCAGTTCTTC.

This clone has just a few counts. CDR3 in DNA: TGTGCCAGCAAGAAACGACAAACGGAAGAGACCCAGTACTTC. Amino acid sequence: CASKKRQTEETQYF. This chain joins TRBV2 and TRBJ2-5; D gene ambiguous. The length of the CDR3 is 14 residues. The germline V gene encodes CDR1 SNHLY and CDR2 FYNNEI. The germline V and J ends were trimmed by 7 bases and 3 bases, with 15 bases remaining between them.

The CDR3 DNA sequence: TGTGCCAGCAGCTTGGTTCCAGGGGTCACCTTC. It is translated as CASSLVPGVTF. The chain employs TRBV13 and TRBJ1-2, with D possibly being TRBD1 (6 bases). The CDR3 is made up of 11 amino acids. In germline, CDR1 is PRHDT, CDR2 FYEKMQ (reference sequence). The V gene lost 3 bases and the J gene lost 13 bases, with 12 bases spanning the gap.

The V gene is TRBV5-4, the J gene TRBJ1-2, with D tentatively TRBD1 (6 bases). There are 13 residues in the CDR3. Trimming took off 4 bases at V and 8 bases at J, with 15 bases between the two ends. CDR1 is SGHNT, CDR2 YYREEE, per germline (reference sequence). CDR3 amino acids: CASSVAGVEGYTF. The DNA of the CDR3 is TGTGCCAGCAGCGTAGCAGGGGTTGAGGGCTACACCTTC.

CDR3 sequence reads: CASSAGQSYNEQFF. CDR3 DNA: TGTGCCAGCAGCGCGGGACAGTCCTACAATGAGCAGTTCTTC. This chain joins TRBV5-4 and TRBJ2-1, with D possibly matching TRBD1 (7 bases). The CDR3 runs 14 residues. V lost 4 bases and J lost 1, with 9 bases in between. CDR1 is SGHNT and CDR2 is YYREEE in the germline V gene (reference sequence).

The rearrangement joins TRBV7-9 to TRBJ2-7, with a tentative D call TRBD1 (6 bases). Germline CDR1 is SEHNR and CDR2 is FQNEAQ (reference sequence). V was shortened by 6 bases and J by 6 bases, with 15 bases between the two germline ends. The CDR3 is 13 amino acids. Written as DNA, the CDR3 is TGTGCCAGCAGAAAAGGGGACACGCGCGAGCAGTACTTC. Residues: CASRKGDTREQYF.

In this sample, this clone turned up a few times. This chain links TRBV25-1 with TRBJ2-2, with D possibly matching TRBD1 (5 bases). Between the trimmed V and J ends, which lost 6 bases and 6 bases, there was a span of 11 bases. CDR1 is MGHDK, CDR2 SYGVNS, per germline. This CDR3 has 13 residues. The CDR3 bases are TGTGCCAGCAGCGCAGGGTTCGCCGGGGAGCTGTTTTTT. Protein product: CASSAGFAGELFF.

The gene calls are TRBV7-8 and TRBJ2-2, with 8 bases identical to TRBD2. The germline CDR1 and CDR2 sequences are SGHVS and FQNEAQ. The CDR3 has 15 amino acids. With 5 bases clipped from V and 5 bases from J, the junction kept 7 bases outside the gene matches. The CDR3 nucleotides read TGTGCCAGCAGCCGGGAGGGGAGAGGGACCGGGGAGCTGTTTTTT. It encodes CASSREGRGTGELFF.

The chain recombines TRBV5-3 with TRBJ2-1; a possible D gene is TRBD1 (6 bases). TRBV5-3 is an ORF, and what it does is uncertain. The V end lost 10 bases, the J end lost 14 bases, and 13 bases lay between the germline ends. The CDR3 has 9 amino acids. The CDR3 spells CAVYQGKFF. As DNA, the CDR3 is TGTGCCGTTTACCAGGGGAAGTTCTTC.

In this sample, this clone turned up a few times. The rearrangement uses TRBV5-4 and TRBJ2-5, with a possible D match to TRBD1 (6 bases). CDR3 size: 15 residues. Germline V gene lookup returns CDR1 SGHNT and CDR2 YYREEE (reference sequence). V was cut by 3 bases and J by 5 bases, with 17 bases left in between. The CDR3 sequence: CASSSFQGSGETQYF. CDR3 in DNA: TGTGCCAGCAGCTCCTTTCAGGGGTCTGGGGAGACCCAGTACTTC.

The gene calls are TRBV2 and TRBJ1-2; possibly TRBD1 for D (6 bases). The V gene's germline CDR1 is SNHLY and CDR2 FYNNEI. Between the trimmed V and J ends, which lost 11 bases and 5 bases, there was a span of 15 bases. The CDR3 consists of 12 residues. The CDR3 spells CAGWGQGYGYTF. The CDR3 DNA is TGTGCCGGGTGGGGGCAAGGGTATGGCTACACCTTC.

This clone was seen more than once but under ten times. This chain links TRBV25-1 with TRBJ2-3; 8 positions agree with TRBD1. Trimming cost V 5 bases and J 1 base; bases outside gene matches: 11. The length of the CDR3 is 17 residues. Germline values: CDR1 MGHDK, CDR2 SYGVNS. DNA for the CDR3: TGTGCCAGCAGTCCCCACAGGGGGACTTTTGGCACAGATACGCAGTATTTT. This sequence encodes CASSPHRGTFGTDTQYF.

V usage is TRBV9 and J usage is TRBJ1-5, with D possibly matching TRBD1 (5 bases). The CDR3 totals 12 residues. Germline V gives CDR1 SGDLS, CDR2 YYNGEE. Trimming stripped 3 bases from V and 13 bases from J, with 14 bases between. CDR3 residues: CASSGGLEAQHF. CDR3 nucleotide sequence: TGTGCCAGCAGCGGGGGACTAGAGGCTCAGCATTTT.

CDR3 nucleotide sequence: TGTGCCAGCAGCCGATCCGGGCGGGGGGGCTGGGCAGATACGCAGTATTTT. It specifies CASSRSGRGGWADTQYF. The chain links TRBV11-2 to TRBJ2-3; 9 bases are shared with TRBD2. V was clipped by 5 bases and J by 4 bases; unmatched bases: 13. Germline assignment: CDR1 SGHAT and CDR2 FQNNGV. This CDR3 has 17 residues.